One and the same sample provided the 30 T cell receptor beta chains below, sequenced in a study of blood T cell repertoires in COVID-19. Some clones are missing from TCRdb's copy, which holds only in-frame ones; the method was immunoSEQ multiplex PCR. The sample shows fewer than 85,000 clones, over 80% of them seen only once. Sample: peripheral blood. Receptors were obtained from a man aged 50-60 years with active COVID-19.

V gene TRBV27 combines with J gene TRBJ1-2; D is ambiguous. The CDR3 consists of 14 residues. V lost 10 bases to trimming and J lost 8 bases, with 23 bases between them. Per germline, CDR1 MNHEY and CDR2 SMNVEV (reference sequence). In DNA, the CDR3 is TGTGCCAAGACCGGATGGGAAACTAGTGAAGGCTACACCTTC. Its protein product is CAKTGWETSEGYTF.

The chain has TRBV7-2 and TRBJ1-1; 7 nucleotides align to TRBD1. The V gene end was trimmed by 8 bases and the J gene end by 1 base; junction bases not matched to a gene: 4. Germline V gives CDR1 SGHTA, CDR2 FQGNSA. This CDR3 is 13 amino acids long. Here the CDR3 reads CASSGQPNTEAFF. The CDR3, as DNA: TGTGCCAGCTCGGGACAGCCGAACACTGAAGCTTTCTTT.

The rearrangement joins TRBV14 to TRBJ2-2; D is perhaps TRBD1 (5 bases). CDR1 and CDR2 from the germline V gene are SGHDN and FVKESK. V gave up 4 bases and J gave up 5 bases, with 17 bases separating them. The CDR3 spans 16 residues. For the CDR3, the DNA is TGTGCCAGCAGCCCAGGCAGGGCACTAAGGACCGGGGAGCTGTTTTTT. Its translation is CASSPGRALRTGELFF.

This chain connects TRBV28 to TRBJ2-7, with 9 bases lining up with TRBD1. The CDR3 is 13 residues long. With V trimmed by 7 bases and J by 7 bases, 8 bases remained unmatched. The germline V gene has CDR1 MDHEN and CDR2 SYDVKM. The CDR3 protein is CASTTPGQGEQYF. The CDR3 coding sequence is TGTGCCAGCACCACCCCGGGACAGGGTGAGCAGTACTTC.

This chain connects TRBV6-5 to TRBJ2-2, with 9 nucleotides matching TRBD1. CDR1 and CDR2 (germline): MNHEY, SVGAGI. Germline trimming cut 0 bases from V and 5 bases from J; bases unmatched to any gene: 4. The length of the CDR3 is 16 residues. This CDR3 is CASSYSQGAGTGELFF. CDR3 DNA: TGTGCCAGCAGTTACTCACAGGGGGCGGGTACCGGGGAGCTGTTTTTT.

The chain employs TRBV28 and TRBJ1-5; TRBD1 might be the D (5 bases). The CDR3 covers 15 residues. Germline CDR1 and CDR2: MDHEN and SYDVKM. V lost 2 bases, J lost 3 bases, and 11 bases lay in between. The CDR3 nucleotides are TGTGCCAGCAGTTTAGCGCGGGGGTTCAATCAGCCCCAGCATTTT. Translation gives CASSLARGFNQPQHF.

The CDR3 DNA follows: TGTGCCAGCACCCTTGGTGGGGGCAGTGAGCAGTTCTTC. Amino acid sequence: CASTLGGGSEQFF. The chain uses TRBV27 and TRBJ2-1; possible D gene TRBD1, 6 bases. This CDR3 contains 13 residues. Trimming pared 7 bases from V and 9 bases from J, leaving 16 bases between. Per germline, CDR1 MNHEY and CDR2 SMNVEV (reference sequence).

The rearrangement uses TRBV4-3 and TRBJ1-5; D perhaps matches TRBD1 (5 bases). The germline CDR1 and CDR2 sequences are LGHNA and YSLEER. The CDR3 covers 16 residues. The V and J ends lost 0 bases and 2 bases respectively, with 11 bases between them. The CDR3 bases are TGCGCCAGCAGCCAAGATCTAGGAGGGGGCAATCAGCCCCAGCATTTT. Encoded protein: CASSQDLGGGNQPQHF.

The rearrangement joins TRBV5-1 to TRBJ2-1; tentatively, D is TRBD1 (6 bases). Germline CDR1 is SGHRS and CDR2 is YFSETQ. Trimming left V 3 bases short and J 2 bases short, with 12 bases between. The CDR3 consists of 15 residues. CDR3 sequence reads: CASSSTGRAYNEQFF. CDR3 in DNA: TGCGCCAGCAGCTCCACAGGGCGGGCCTACAATGAGCAGTTCTTC.

The chain links TRBV5-5 to TRBJ1-1, with D possibly being TRBD1 (6 bases). The CDR3 sequence is 13 residues long. The germline V gene has CDR1 SGHKS and CDR2 YYEKEE (reference sequence). Trimming removed 0 bases at V and 5 bases at J, with 8 bases between. CDR3 sequence reads: CASSLGRGTEAFF. CDR3 bases: TGTGCCAGCAGCTTGGGCAGGGGAACTGAAGCTTTCTTT.

This chain uses TRBV7-2 with TRBJ2-3, with 9 bases that match TRBD2. J lost 4 bases, V lost 3 bases, and 11 bases had no gene match. The CDR3 spans 17 residues. Germline assignment: CDR1 SGHTA and CDR2 FQGNSA. This chain's CDR3 is CASSLAGAGGPSDTQYF. CDR3 in DNA: TGTGCCAGCAGCTTGGCCGGGGCGGGAGGGCCCTCAGATACGCAGTATTTT.

V gene TRBV7-3 combines with J gene TRBJ1-2; the D gene is possibly TRBD1 (5 bases). The CDR3 length is 13 residues. Germline V gene sequence: CDR1 SGHTA, CDR2 FQGTGA. V lost 5 bases to trimming and J lost 4 bases, with 11 bases between them. The CDR3 DNA reads as TGTGCCAGCAGCCTCGGGGGGACCTATGGCTACACCTTC. Translation: CASSLGGTYGYTF.

This clone was seen a single time. CDR3 sequence: CASSLVSQGNSPLHF. The CDR3 DNA follows: TGTGCCAGCAGCTTAGTATCTCAGGGAAATTCACCCCTCCACTTT. The gene calls are TRBV7-2 and TRBJ1-6, with D perhaps TRBD1 (5 bases). The CDR3 has 15 amino acids. Germline CDR1 and CDR2: SGHTA and FQGNSA. Trimming stripped 1 base from V and 7 bases from J, with 11 bases between.

The rearrangement uses TRBV5-1 and TRBJ1-1; 7 positions agree with TRBD1. This CDR3 is built from 17 residues. V was clipped by 4 bases and J by 3 bases; unmatched bases: 15. CDR1 is SGHRS and CDR2 is YFSETQ in the germline V gene. Written as DNA, the CDR3 is TGCGCCAGCAGCCCCTTGACAGGGACGGCAAAGGACACTGAAGCTTTCTTT. Translation: CASSPLTGTAKDTEAFF.

The rearrangement joins TRBV7-3 to TRBJ1-1; D is possibly TRBD1 (6 bases). Germline V lookup: CDR1 SGHTA, CDR2 FQGTGA. Trimming removed 5 bases at V and 3 bases at J, with 10 bases between. The length of the CDR3 is 13 residues. The CDR3 region is CASSPGTHTEAFF. In DNA form, the CDR3 reads TGTGCCAGCAGCCCCGGGACACACACTGAAGCTTTCTTT.

This sequence joins TRBV24-1 and TRBJ1-1, with 9 nucleotides matching TRBD1. V lost 7 bases, J lost 6 bases, and 5 bases stayed unmatched. Germline loops: CDR1 KGHDR, CDR2 SFDVKD. This CDR3 has 13 amino acids. As DNA, the CDR3 is TGTGCCACCAGCCCGGGACAGGGTGCTGAAGCTTTCTTT. It is translated as CATSPGQGAEAFF.

This chain connects TRBV11-3 to TRBJ2-1; no firm D call. Germline CDR1 reads SGHNT; CDR2 reads YENEEA. V was trimmed by 1 base and J by 6 bases, leaving 7 bases between them. The CDR3 is 13 residues long. CDR3 protein: CASSLGLANEQFF. The CDR3 bases are TGTGCCAGCAGCTTAGGACTTGCCAATGAGCAGTTCTTC.

The chain combines TRBV5-6 with TRBJ2-3; 14 nucleotides line up with TRBD2. CDR1 is SGHDT, CDR2 YYEEEE, per germline. The J segment lost 6 bases and the V segment lost 0 bases, leaving 0 bases of the junction unmatched. The CDR3 length is 15 residues. In nucleotides, the CDR3 is TGTGCCAGCAGCTTGGGACTAGCGGGAGGGGATACGCAGTATTTT. Its translation: CASSLGLAGGDTQYF.

The chain is built from TRBV5-4 and TRBJ1-6; 8 nucleotides line up with TRBD1. Germline trimming cut 4 bases from V and 4 bases from J; bases unmatched to any gene: 4. CDR3 length equals 15 residues. The V gene's germline CDR1 is SGHNT and CDR2 YYREEE (reference sequence). CDR3 residues: CASSRRTGYNSPLHF. CDR3 nucleotides: TGTGCCAGCAGCCGGAGGACAGGGTATAATTCACCCCTCCACTTT.

The V and J genes are TRBV5-6 and TRBJ2-1, with 7 bases fitting TRBD1. The CDR3 is made up of 12 amino acids. With V trimmed by 5 bases and J by 7 bases, 3 bases remained unmatched. Germline assignment: CDR1 SGHDT and CDR2 YYEEEE. DNA for the CDR3: TGTGCCAGCAGTCCACAGGGGAATGAGCAGTTCTTC. It codes for CASSPQGNEQFF. Full variable domain (remainder filled in from reference TRBV5-6 and TRBJ2-1): DAGVTQSPTHLIKTRGQQVTLRCSPKSGHDTVSWYQQALGQGPQFIFQYYEEEERQRGNFPDRFSGHQFPNYSSELNVNALLLGDSALYLCASSPQGNEQFFGPGTRLTVL.

The J gene is TRBJ1-1, the V gene TRBV5-1; D is unclear. CDR1 SGHRS and CDR2 YFSETQ come from the germline V gene. The V gene lost 0 bases and the J gene lost 4 bases, with 7 bases spanning the gap. The CDR3 has 13 residues. The CDR3 protein is CASSLVGSTEAFF. The CDR3 DNA is TGCGCCAGCAGCTTGGTGGGGAGCACTGAAGCTTTCTTT.

V gene TRBV4-3 combines with J gene TRBJ2-7; tentatively, D is TRBD1 (6 bases). V was trimmed by 0 bases and J by 7 bases, leaving 19 bases between them. The CDR3 runs to 16 residues. Germline V CDR1 and CDR2: LGHNA, YSLEER. The CDR3 loop is CASSQDLLGHLREQYF. CDR3 nucleotide sequence: TGCGCCAGCAGCCAAGATCTTTTGGGACATCTACGAGAGCAGTACTTC.

This chain joins TRBV7-9 and TRBJ2-3, with D tentatively TRBD1 (5 bases). This CDR3 comprises 16 residues. Looked up from germline, CDR1 is SEHNR and CDR2 is FQNEAQ (reference sequence). The germline V and J ends were trimmed by 0 bases and 0 bases, with 10 bases remaining between them. CDR3 sequence reads: CASSLADRPSTDTQYF. The DNA for the CDR3 is TGTGCCAGCAGCTTAGCAGACAGACCTAGCACAGATACGCAGTATTTT.

This chain connects TRBV9 to TRBJ2-1; 9 nucleotides align to TRBD2. Per the germline V gene, CDR1 is SGDLS and CDR2 is YYNGEE. The CDR3 sequence is 17 residues long. The V gene end was trimmed by 3 bases and the J gene end by 2 bases; junction bases not matched to a gene: 9. The CDR3: CASSGTLGGGAYNEQFF. The CDR3 DNA reads TGTGCCAGCAGCGGCACCCTTGGCGGGGGGGCCTACAATGAGCAGTTCTTC.

The V and J genes are TRBV10-3 and TRBJ1-3; 7 bases map to TRBD1. The germline gives CDR1 ENHRY, CDR2 SYGVKD. V was pared by 6 bases and J by 3 bases, with 5 bases of the junction left unmatched. This CDR3 contains 14 residues. CDR3 bases: TGTGCCATCAGGTTAGGGACAGTTGGAAACACCATATATTTT. Translating gives CAIRLGTVGNTIYF.

V is TRBV6-2 or TRBV6-3 and J is TRBJ1-5, with TRBD1 identical over 10 bases. V was pared by 5 bases and J by 7 bases, with 20 bases of the junction left unmatched. CDR3 length: 19 amino acids. CDR1 is MNHEY, CDR2 SVGEGT, per germline. DNA of the CDR3: TGTGCCAGCAGTCCGCAGCTGATCCTAGGGACAGGGGCACAACAGCCCCAGCATTTT. Amino acids: CASSPQLILGTGAQQPQHF.

This clone was picked up one time. The chain couples TRBV11-1 to TRBJ2-7, with TRBD1 identical over 7 bases. J lost 3 bases, V lost 3 bases, and 5 bases had no gene match. The germline CDR1 and CDR2 sequences are SGHAT and FQDESV (reference sequence). The CDR3 covers 14 residues. In DNA, the CDR3 is TGTGCCAGCAGCTTGCGAGACAGGGACTACGAGCAGTACTTC. Translated: CASSLRDRDYEQYF.

This clone showed up just once. The V call is TRBV7-2, the J call TRBJ2-7; D remains ambiguous. Germline CDR1 reads SGHTA; CDR2 reads FQGNSA. This CDR3 spans 14 amino acids. V gave up 3 bases and J gave up 6 bases, with 15 bases separating them. In DNA form, the CDR3 reads TGTGCCAGCAGCTTCGGTTCTCGATCTACCGAGCAGTACTTC. This codes for CASSFGSRSTEQYF. The variable domain in full, completed from reference TRBV7-2 and TRBJ2-7, reads GAGVSQSPSNKVTEKGKDVELRCDPISGHTALYWYRQSLGQGLEFLIYFQGNSAPDKSGLPSDRFSAERTGGSVSTLTIQRTQQEDSAVYLCASSFGSRSTEQYFGPGTRLTVT.

The V call is TRBV7-3, the J call TRBJ2-5; TRBD2 agrees at 10 bases. Germline CDR1 is SGHTA and CDR2 is FQGTGA. This CDR3 spans 15 amino acids. Trimming removed 2 bases from V and 3 bases from J; junction bases left unmatched: 3. DNA of the CDR3: TGTGCCAGCAGCTTACTAGCGGGAGTAAAAGAGACCCAGTACTTC. It codes for CASSLLAGVKETQYF.

This clone was seen once. This chain links TRBV2 with TRBJ1-5; D remains ambiguous. Trimming stripped 2 bases from V and 4 bases from J, with 6 bases between. CDR3 size: 13 residues. The germline V gene has CDR1 SNHLY and CDR2 FYNNEI. The CDR3 DNA reads as TGTGCCAGCAGTGAACTCCCTAATCAGCCCCAGCATTTT. Translating it yields CASSELPNQPQHF.